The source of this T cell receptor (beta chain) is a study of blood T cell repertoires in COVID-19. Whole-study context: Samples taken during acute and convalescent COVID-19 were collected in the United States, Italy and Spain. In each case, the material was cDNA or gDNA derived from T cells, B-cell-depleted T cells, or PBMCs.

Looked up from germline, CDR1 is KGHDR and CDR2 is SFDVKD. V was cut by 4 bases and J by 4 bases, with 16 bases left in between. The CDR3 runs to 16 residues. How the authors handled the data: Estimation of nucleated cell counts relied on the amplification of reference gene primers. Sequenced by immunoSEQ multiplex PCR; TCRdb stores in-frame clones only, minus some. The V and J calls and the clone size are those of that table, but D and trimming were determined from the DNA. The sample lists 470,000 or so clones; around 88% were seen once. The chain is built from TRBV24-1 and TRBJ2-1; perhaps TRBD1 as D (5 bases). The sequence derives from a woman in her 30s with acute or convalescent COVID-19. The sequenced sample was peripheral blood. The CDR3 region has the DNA TGTGCCACCAGTGACCCGAAGGGGATAGCTTACAATGAGCAGTTCTTC. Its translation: CATSDPKGIAYNEQFF.